Reported below is one T cell receptor beta chain. Clones were read by immunoSEQ multiplex PCR, and TCRdb kept only the in-frame ones, dropping some. This sample yields around 100,000 clones, of which around 87% are seen a single time; approximately 10% belongs to the top ten. CDR3 length equals 16 residues. Trimming removed 3 bases from V and 0 bases from J, with 13 bases in between. Germline CDR1 is SGHDT and CDR2 is YYEEEE. This sample stems from a study of blood T cell repertoires in COVID-19. Whole-study context: There were acute and convalescent COVID-19 samples, and they came from the United States, Italy and Spain.

The rearrangement uses TRBV5-6 and TRBJ1-5, with D hard to call. The receptor's source is a woman under 40 with acute or convalescent COVID-19. Sequencing was carried out using peripheral blood. The CDR3 region has the DNA TGTGCCAGCAGCTCACTTGGAGTTTATAGCAATCAGCCCCAGCATTTT. This codes for CASSSLGVYSNQPQHF.